The rows below give T cell receptor beta chains drawn from one sample of a study of sequential checkpoint blockade in melanoma. Method: immunoSEQ multiplex PCR; TCRdb's copy keeps in-frame clones and lacks some. The table includes approximately 31,000 clones, 75% to 90% detected once. The sequenced sample was CD8+ T cells sorted from blood (inferred from file names), obtained from a patient given nivolumab and ipilimumab in sequence. Receptors originate from a human donor with melanoma. CDR3s include the opening cysteine and the closing phenylalanine or tryptophan. Fields, in order: CDR3 length, J gene, V gene, CDR3 protein.

>16|TRBJ1-3|TRBV7-2
CASSSYRVNPGNTIYF
>17|TRBJ2-1|TRBV9
CASSVERTANYLNEQFF
>16|TRBJ1-1|TRBV19
CASSTGTGDWLAEAFF
>14|TRBJ2-4|TRBV7-2
CASSWTGGGGVQYF
>15|TRBJ2-7|TRBV27
CASSLIRGRIYEQYF
>14|TRBJ2-5|TRBV28
CASSLFPGEETQYF
>13|TRBJ2-4|TRBV30
CAWSEQVFDIQYF
>15|TRBJ2-7|TRBV4-3
CASSQDFGLSYEQYF
>15|TRBJ2-6|TRBV6-4
CASSDSTSGANVLTF
>15|TRBJ2-2|TRBV4-3
CASSQLTGYTGELFF
>15|TRBJ1-6|TRBV27
CASSTFPTGYSPLHF
>15|TRBJ2-7|TRBV28
CASRLQGHISYEQYF
>14|TRBJ2-2|TRBV28
CASKRGRNTGELFF
>15|TRBJ2-7|TRBV6-4
CASSPGQGLSYEQYF
>11|TRBJ2-7|TRBV18
CASSPGVEQYF
>19|TRBJ1-5|TRBV14
CASSQRLQGANWGNQPQHF
>14|TRBJ2-7|TRBV10-3
CAISETGSFYEQYF
>15|TRBJ2-5|TRBV7-8
CASSLRRQSQETQYF
>18|TRBJ2-1|TRBV11-2
CASIPGAGGYLSYNEQFF
>16|TRBJ2-7|TRBV27
CASSFIPGQEPYEQYF
>16|TRBJ1-6|TRBV27
CASSPGTGGGSTPLHF
>13|TRBJ1-1|TRBV6-4
CASSTGTPTEAFF
>15|TRBJ2-7|TRBV10-3
CAISPGTSGVYEQYF
>16|TRBJ2-1|TRBV7-9
CASSPRRWDRANEQFF
>15|TRBJ2-1|TRBV5-8
CASSLGRGGRNEQFF
>15|TRBJ1-1|TRBV15
CATSGHRIQNTEAFF
>14|TRBJ2-7|TRBV2
CASIRFGQGYEQYF
>15|TRBJ1-3|TRBV19
CASSPRTVSGNTIYF
>16|TRBJ2-7|TRBV28
CASSLPSGSLSYEQYF
>16|TRBJ2-5|TRBV7-9
CASSPTVRATLETQYF
>12|TRBJ1-2|TRBV19
CASSIVGAGYTF
>15|TRBJ2-7|TRBV27
CASSQLIAGAVEQYF
>15|TRBJ2-1|TRBV28
CASSLYSGGYNEQFF
>19|TRBJ2-2|TRBV4-3
CASSQGSPWETSNTGELFF
>16|TRBJ2-1|TRBV27
CASSRLTSGGHNEQFF
>16|TRBJ2-7|TRBV27
CASSSWTSGAAYEQYF
>15|TRBJ2-3|TRBV5-6
CASSLVGGTWDTQYF
>14|TRBJ2-5|TRBV7-2
CASSPQEDKGTQYF
>16|TRBJ2-7|TRBV4-3
CASSQDWLEADYEQYF
>15|TRBJ1-2|TRBV27
CASSAFAGANYGYTF
>14|TRBJ1-5|TRBV6-5
CASRKTGRNQPQHF
>13|TRBJ1-5|TRBV27
CASTNSSNQPQHF
>13|TRBJ2-7|TRBV5-5
CASSLDVRVEQYF